These 29 T cell receptor beta chains were all obtained from the same sample, sequenced in a study of a mutant IDH1 vaccine in newly diagnosed glioma. The data were produced by immunoSEQ multiplex PCR, yet TCRdb's version contains in-frame clones alone and is incomplete. The table records about 88,000 clones, 82% of them present only once. The time point: baseline, week 1 (first vaccination visit). The treatment denotes: pre-vaccination baseline after standard-of-care therapy. Sequenced here: PBMCs, sampled from a glioma patient treated with radiotherapy, temozolomide or both. These receptors were collected from a middle-aged man with glioma. Some clones in this sample may be carry-over from other donors' samples.

This chain connects TRBV2 to TRBJ1-4; a weak D match, TRBD1 (6 bases). Deletions cut 6 bases from V and 7 bases from J, with 15 bases between. The CDR3 totals 14 residues. Germline V gives CDR1 SNHLY, CDR2 FYNNEI. CDR3 residues: CASRGGGAGEKLFF. The CDR3 nucleotides read TGTGCCAGCAGAGGCGGGGGGGCGGGTGAAAAACTGTTTTTT.

This chain uses TRBV5-4 with TRBJ2-2; D is perhaps TRBD2 (6 bases). V lost 0 bases, J lost 3 bases, and 9 bases lay in between. The CDR3 loop spans 15 amino acids. Germline CDR1 SGHNT, CDR2 YYREEE (reference sequence). This chain's CDR3 is CASSLGGDYTGELFF. The CDR3 nucleotides are TGTGCCAGCAGCTTGGGCGGGGACTACACCGGGGAGCTGTTTTTT.

This rearrangement joins TRBV4-1 to TRBJ1-3, with D unresolved. From germline, CDR1 is MGHRA and CDR2 YSYEKL. Between the trimmed V and J ends, which lost 5 bases and 2 bases, there was a span of 1 base. The CDR3 contains 11 residues. The CDR3 coding sequence is TGCGCCAGCAGCGCTGGAAACACCATATATTTT. It translates to CASSAGNTIYF.

The V gene is TRBV7-8, the J gene TRBJ1-1, with 9 bases that match TRBD1. The junction had 9 bases not matched to a gene; V was cut back by 5 bases and J by 2 bases. This CDR3 contains 16 residues. CDR1 is SGHVS and CDR2 is FQNEAQ in the germline V gene. CDR3 loop: CASSHHRQGGNTEAFF. CDR3 coding DNA: TGTGCCAGCAGCCACCATCGACAGGGGGGTAACACTGAAGCTTTCTTT.

The J gene is TRBJ2-3, the V gene TRBV4-2, with D unresolved. V was trimmed by 1 base and J by 0 bases, leaving 2 bases between them. The germline V gene encodes CDR1 LGHNA and CDR2 YNFKEQ. The CDR3 loop spans 13 amino acids. The CDR3 loop reads CASSQASTDTQYF. The CDR3 bases are TGTGCCAGCAGCCAAGCTAGCACAGATACGCAGTATTTT.

V gene TRBV6-1 combines with J gene TRBJ2-3, with D possibly being TRBD1 (5 bases). The germline gives CDR1 MNHNS, CDR2 SASEGT. This CDR3 is built from 12 residues. Trimming removed 3 bases at V and 4 bases at J, with 5 bases between. The CDR3 loop is CASSDRADTQYF. CDR3 nucleotide sequence: TGTGCCAGCAGTGACAGGGCAGATACGCAGTATTTT.

The chain couples TRBV19 to TRBJ1-1; D unclear. With 3 bases removed from V and 2 bases from J, the gap between germline ends came to 7 bases. This CDR3 has 13 amino acids. Germline V gene lookup returns CDR1 LNHDA and CDR2 SQIVND (reference sequence). CDR3 sequence (DNA): TGTGCCAGTAGTATCCGGGCCAACACTGAAGCTTTCTTT. Amino acids: CASSIRANTEAFF.

The chain uses TRBV14 and TRBJ2-3; TRBD1 might be the D (6 bases). The CDR3 contains 15 residues. V was pared by 4 bases and J by 1 base, with 12 bases between. CDR1 and CDR2 (germline): SGHDN, FVKESK. The CDR3 DNA reads as TGTGCCAGCAGCCTGACAACAGGGCGCACAGATACGCAGTATTTT. It encodes CASSLTTGRTDTQYF.

The V gene is TRBV5-1, the J gene TRBJ2-7; 10 nucleotides agree with TRBD1. Per the germline V gene, CDR1 is SGHRS and CDR2 is YFSETQ. Trimming removed 4 bases from V and 5 bases from J; junction bases left unmatched: 6. The CDR3 sequence is 14 residues long. The chain's CDR3 is CASSQRQGANEQYF. Written as DNA, the CDR3 is TGCGCCAGCAGCCAAAGACAGGGGGCTAACGAGCAGTACTTC.

J is TRBJ1-3 and V is TRBV4-1; D is perhaps TRBD1 (5 bases). CDR3 length: 15 residues. V lost 0 bases to trimming and J lost 1 base, with 7 bases between them. The germline CDR1 and CDR2 sequences are MGHRA and YSYEKL. CDR3 loop: CASSQDGGSGNTIYF. In nucleotides, the CDR3 is TGCGCCAGCAGCCAAGACGGGGGGTCTGGAAACACCATATATTTT.

V usage is TRBV7-2 and J usage is TRBJ2-1; tentatively, D is TRBD1 or TRBD2 (6 bases each). The CDR3 length is 16 residues. Germline V CDR1 and CDR2: SGHTA, FQGNSA. V gave up 0 bases and J gave up 0 bases, with 9 bases separating them. CDR3 DNA: TGTGCCAGCAGCTTAGCGAGGGGGGTCTCCTACAATGAGCAGTTCTTC. Translation gives CASSLARGVSYNEQFF.

The rearrangement joins TRBV14 to TRBJ2-1, with 10 bases fitting TRBD2. The CDR3 length is 17 residues. Germline CDR1 and CDR2: SGHDN and FVKESK. The ends lost 1 base at V and 4 bases at J; junction bases unmatched: 7. CDR3 loop: CASSQGSGTSEYNEQFF. The CDR3, as DNA: TGTGCCAGCAGCCAAGGTTCCGGGACTAGCGAATACAATGAGCAGTTCTTC.

CDR3: CASSLEGANQHTQYF. The CDR3, as DNA: TGTGCCAGCAGCTTAGAAGGAGCCAATCAACATACGCAGTATTTT. V is TRBV11-2 and J is TRBJ2-3; D unclear. Germline assignment: CDR1 SGHAT and CDR2 FQNNGV. V was pared by 0 bases and J by 7 bases, with 14 bases between. This CDR3 is 15 amino acids long.

This chain links TRBV5-1 with TRBJ2-5; D remains unclear. The CDR3 runs 13 residues. The ends were cut back, 5 bases at V and 2 bases at J, with 10 bases in the middle. CDR1 is SGHRS, CDR2 YFSETQ, per germline. CDR3 residues: CASREFIQETQYF. The CDR3 DNA reads as TGCGCCAGCAGGGAGTTCATTCAAGAGACCCAGTACTTC.

The chain has TRBV5-8 and TRBJ1-2; D possibly corresponds to TRBD1 (6 bases). Trimming left V 6 bases short and J 4 bases short, with 16 bases between. CDR1 and CDR2 from the germline V gene are SGHTS and YDEGEE. This CDR3 spans 14 amino acids. CDR3 protein: CASIPWGDTYGYTF. CDR3 nucleotide sequence: TGTGCCAGCATCCCCTGGGGGGACACCTATGGCTACACCTTC.

This chain links TRBV7-9 with TRBJ1-1; TRBD1 is a possible D gene (6 bases). Looked up from germline, CDR1 is SEHNR and CDR2 is FQNEAQ (reference sequence). The V and J ends lost 1 base and 5 bases respectively, with 11 bases between them. The CDR3 is 14 amino acids. CDR3 in amino acids: CASSLGWGATEAFF. The CDR3 nucleotides read TGTGCCAGCAGCTTAGGGTGGGGGGCAACTGAAGCTTTCTTT.

V is TRBV27 and J is TRBJ1-3; 7 nucleotides align to TRBD1. The CDR3 length is 14 residues. Losses at the gene ends were 6 bases for V and 2 bases for J; bases not matched to a gene: 4. The germline V gene has CDR1 MNHEY and CDR2 SMNVEV (reference sequence). The CDR3 reads CASRSTGTGNTIYF. The CDR3 nucleotides are TGTGCCAGCAGATCGACAGGGACTGGAAACACCATATATTTT.

The V call is TRBV10-1, the J call TRBJ2-1; TRBD2 aligns across 10 bases. Trimming took 2 bases from V and 10 from J; bases not matched to a gene: 5. There are 14 residues in the CDR3. Looked up from germline, CDR1 is WNHNN and CDR2 is SYGVQD (reference sequence). As DNA, the CDR3 is TGCGCCAGCAGTGAGAGCGGGGGGGCAGAGGAGCAGTTCTTC. Translation gives CASSESGGAEEQFF.

This chain uses TRBV19 with TRBJ1-2, with 9 bases identical to TRBD1. V dropped 4 bases and J dropped 4; count of bases not matched to a gene: 7. The germline V gene encodes CDR1 LNHDA and CDR2 SQIVND (reference sequence). CDR3 size: 15 residues. The CDR3 is CASSTGQGLIYGYTF. The CDR3 nucleotides read TGTGCCAGTAGTACCGGACAGGGGCTTATCTATGGCTACACCTTC.

The chain uses TRBV6-5 and TRBJ2-7; D is unclear. The ends were cut back, 0 bases at V and 3 bases at J, with 9 bases in the middle. The germline gives CDR1 MNHEY, CDR2 SVGAGI. This CDR3 region has 14 residues. The CDR3 region has the DNA TGTGCCAGCAGTTACTCATATGGATACTACGAGCAGTACTTC. This sequence encodes CASSYSYGYYEQYF.

This clone has just one count. This chain joins TRBV5-5 and TRBJ1-6; 7 positions match TRBD1. This CDR3 has 14 amino acids. The trim removed 4 bases at V and 9 bases at J, leaving 7 bases unmatched. Germline loops: CDR1 SGHKS, CDR2 YYEKEE (reference sequence). In DNA, the CDR3 is TGTGCCAGCAGCCGACAGGGATCGGGTTCACCCCTCCACTTT. The encoded protein is CASSRQGSGSPLHF.

The V gene is TRBV6-5, the J gene TRBJ2-2; D is possibly TRBD2 (5 bases). The CDR3 covers 16 residues. The V gene lost 0 bases and the J gene lost 6 bases, with 14 bases spanning the gap. The germline V gene encodes CDR1 MNHEY and CDR2 SVGAGI. For the CDR3, the DNA is TGTGCCAGCAGTTACTCGCACCGGGGTCCCCCCGGGGAGCTGTTTTTT. This translates into CASSYSHRGPPGELFF.

This clone showed up just once. V usage is TRBV7-9 and J usage is TRBJ2-3; TRBD2 agrees at 12 bases. The CDR3 is made up of 17 amino acids. J was trimmed by 0 bases and V by 8 bases; bases with no gene match: 9. Germline CDR1 SEHNR, CDR2 FQNEAQ (reference sequence). CDR3: CASSKLAGGPSTDTQYF. CDR3 nucleotide sequence: TGTGCCAGCTCGAAGCTAGCGGGGGGGCCTAGCACAGATACGCAGTATTTT. The entire variable domain, with the rest obtained from reference TRBV7-9 and TRBJ2-3, is as follows: DTGVSQNPRHKITKRGQNVTFRCDPISEHNRLYWYRQTLGQGPEFLTYFQNEAQLEKSRLLSDRFSAERPKGSFSTLEIQRTEQGDSAMYLCASSKLAGGPSTDTQYFGPGTRLTVL.

V usage is TRBV5-1 and J usage is TRBJ2-7, with D perhaps being TRBD1 or TRBD2 (6 bases each). Deletions cut 1 base from V and 7 bases from J, with 15 bases between. CDR3 length: 14 amino acids. CDR1 and CDR2 (germline): SGHRS, YFSETQ. CDR3 amino acids: CASSLLGGLEEQYF. CDR3 DNA: TGCGCCAGCAGCTTGTTAGGGGGGTTGGAGGAGCAGTACTTC.

There are a few counts of this clone. The V call is TRBV6-4, the J call TRBJ1-4; tentatively, D is TRBD1 (6 bases). Germline V CDR1 and CDR2: MRHNA, SNTAGT. The CDR3 covers 14 residues. Trimming removed 6 bases at V and 7 bases at J, with 15 bases between. The CDR3 DNA is TGTGCCAGCAGGGGCACGGGGGCGAGTGAAAAACTGTTTTTT. It translates to CASRGTGASEKLFF.

The rearrangement joins TRBV27 to TRBJ2-7; D gene ambiguous. Trimming took 0 bases from V and 3 from J, leaving 6 bases between them. This CDR3 has 13 residues. Germline-derived CDR1 and CDR2 are MNHEY and SMNVEV (reference sequence). The CDR3 sequence: CASSLSGGYEQYF. The CDR3, as DNA: TGTGCCAGCAGTTTATCTGGCGGCTACGAGCAGTACTTC.

The V gene is TRBV25-1, the J gene TRBJ2-5, with 8 bases aligning to TRBD2. This CDR3 has 14 residues. The germline V gene encodes CDR1 MGHDK and CDR2 SYGVNS. Trimming took 3 bases from V and 5 from J; bases not matched to a gene: 5. The CDR3 spells CASSDPSGGETQYF. DNA of the CDR3: TGTGCCAGCAGTGATCCTTCGGGGGGGGAGACCCAGTACTTC.

The V call is TRBV5-4, the J call TRBJ2-7, with TRBD1 as a possible D gene (5 bases). The CDR3 runs 14 residues. Germline V lookup: CDR1 SGHNT, CDR2 YYREEE (reference sequence). Trimming took 2 bases from V and 3 from J, leaving 12 bases between them. The CDR3 reads CASSLLQGDYEQYF. The CDR3 bases are TGTGCCAGCAGCTTATTGCAGGGCGACTACGAGCAGTACTTC.

This rearrangement joins TRBV6-1 to TRBJ1-2; no clear D gene. V was trimmed by 3 bases and J by 1 base, leaving 3 bases between them. The CDR3 totals 12 residues. In germline, CDR1 is MNHNS, CDR2 SASEGT. The CDR3 sequence: CASSDGNYGYTF. The CDR3 nucleotides are TGTGCCAGCAGTGACGGTAACTATGGCTACACCTTC.